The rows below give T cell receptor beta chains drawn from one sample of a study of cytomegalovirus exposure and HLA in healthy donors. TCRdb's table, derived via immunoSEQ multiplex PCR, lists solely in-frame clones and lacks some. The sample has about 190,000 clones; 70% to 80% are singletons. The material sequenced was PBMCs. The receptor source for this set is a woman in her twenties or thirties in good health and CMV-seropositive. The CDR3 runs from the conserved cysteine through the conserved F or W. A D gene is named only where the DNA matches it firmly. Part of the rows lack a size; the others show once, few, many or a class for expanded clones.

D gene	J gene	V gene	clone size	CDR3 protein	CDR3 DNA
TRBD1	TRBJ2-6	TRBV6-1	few	CASSVDRGVVRSGANVLTF	TGTGCCAGCAGTGTGGACAGGGGCGTCGTGAGATCTGGGGCCAACGTCCTGACTTTC
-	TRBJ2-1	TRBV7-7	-	CASSLDSSNEQFF	TGTGCTAGCAGCTTGGACTCGTCGAACGAGCAGTTCTTC
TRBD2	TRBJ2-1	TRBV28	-	CASSSQTSGRRNEQFF	TGTGCCAGCAGTTCCCAGACTAGCGGGCGTCGGAATGAGCAGTTCTTC
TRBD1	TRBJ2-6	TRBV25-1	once	CASSDTGAGANVLTF	TGTGCCAGCAGTGATACAGGGGCTGGGGCCAACGTCCTGACTTTC
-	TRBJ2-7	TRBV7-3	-	CASSHGGPSYEQYF	TGTGCCAGCAGCCACGGGGGACCCTCCTACGAGCAGTACTTC
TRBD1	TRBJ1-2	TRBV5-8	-	CASSLAGQDVYGYTF	TGTGCCAGCAGCTTGGCGGGACAGGATGTCTATGGCTACACCTTC
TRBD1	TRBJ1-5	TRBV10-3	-	CATGTGPTNSNQPQHF	TGTGCCACCGGGACAGGACCAACTAATAGCAATCAGCCCCAGCATTTT
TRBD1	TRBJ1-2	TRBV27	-	CASSRGGDRGNYGYTF	TGTGCCAGCAGCCGTGGGGGGGACAGGGGGAACTATGGCTACACCTTC
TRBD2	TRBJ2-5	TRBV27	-	CASSSPPGLQETQYF	TGTGCCAGCAGTTCCCCCCCGGGACTACAAGAGACCCAGTACTTC
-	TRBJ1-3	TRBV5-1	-	CASSAITGLSGNTIYF	TGCGCCAGCAGTGCAATAACAGGGCTCTCTGGAAACACCATATATTTT
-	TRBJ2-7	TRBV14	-	CASSQYPGAANYEQYF	TGTGCCAGCAGCCAATACCCGGGAGCCGCGAACTACGAGCAGTACTTC
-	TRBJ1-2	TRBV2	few	CASRRSSSSYGYTF	TGTGCCAGCAGGAGGAGCAGTTCAAGCTATGGCTACACCTTC
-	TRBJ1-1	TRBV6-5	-	CASSYSLPGVTEAFF	TGTGCCAGCAGTTACTCCCTTCCAGGTGTCACTGAAGCTTTCTTT
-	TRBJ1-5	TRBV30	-	CAWSVLGVGNQPQHF	TGTGCCTGGAGTGTACTCGGGGTTGGCAATCAGCCCCAGCATTTT
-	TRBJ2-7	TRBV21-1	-	CASSDGQGDYEQYF	TGTGCCAGCAGCGATGGACAGGGTGACTACGAGCAGTACTTC
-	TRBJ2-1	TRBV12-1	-	CASRGTDYNEQFF	TGTGCCAGCAGAGGGACAGACTACAATGAGCAGTTCTTC
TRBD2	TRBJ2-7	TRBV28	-	CASSMRGLALTYEQYF	TGTGCCAGCAGCATGAGGGGACTAGCGTTAACCTACGAGCAGTACTTC
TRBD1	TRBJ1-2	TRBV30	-	CAWRVTGGGYTF	TGTGCCTGGAGAGTGACAGGGGGGGGCTACACCTTC
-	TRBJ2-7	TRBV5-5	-	CASSARGVTYEQYF	TGTGCCAGCAGCGCCAGGGGGGTAACCTACGAGCAGTACTTC
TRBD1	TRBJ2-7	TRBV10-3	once	CAIRGQGSYEQYF	TGTGCCATCAGGGGACAGGGGTCCTACGAGCAGTACTTC